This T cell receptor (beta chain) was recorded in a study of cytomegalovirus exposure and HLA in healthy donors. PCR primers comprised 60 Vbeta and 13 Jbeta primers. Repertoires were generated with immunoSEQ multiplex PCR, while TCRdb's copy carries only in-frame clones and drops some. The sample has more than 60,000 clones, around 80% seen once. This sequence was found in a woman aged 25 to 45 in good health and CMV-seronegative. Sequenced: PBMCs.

CDR3 residues: CASGQGLAGYNEQFF. The CDR3 bases are TGTGCCAGCGGCCAAGGACTAGCGGGTTACAATGAGCAGTTCTTC. The V and J genes are TRBV7-2 and TRBJ2-1; 11 nucleotides agree with TRBD2. The trim removed 8 bases at V and 4 bases at J, leaving 7 bases unmatched. Germline V CDR1 and CDR2: SGHTA, FQGNSA. This CDR3 spans 15 amino acids.